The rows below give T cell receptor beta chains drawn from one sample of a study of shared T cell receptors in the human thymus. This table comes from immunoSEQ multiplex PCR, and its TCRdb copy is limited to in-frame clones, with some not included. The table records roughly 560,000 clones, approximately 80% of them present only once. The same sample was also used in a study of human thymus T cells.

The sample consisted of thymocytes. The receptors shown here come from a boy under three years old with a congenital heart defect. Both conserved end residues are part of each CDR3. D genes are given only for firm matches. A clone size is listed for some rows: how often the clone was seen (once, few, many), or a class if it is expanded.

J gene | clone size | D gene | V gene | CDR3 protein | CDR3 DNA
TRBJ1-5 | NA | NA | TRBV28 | CASSSRANQPQHF | TGTGCCAGCAGTTCGAGAGCCAATCAGCCCCAGCATTTT
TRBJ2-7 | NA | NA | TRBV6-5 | CASSYSSSYEQYF | TGTGCCAGCAGTTACTCGAGCTCCTACGAGCAGTACTTC
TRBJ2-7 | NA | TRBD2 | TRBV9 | CASSLSGLGSYEQYF | TGTGCCAGCAGCCTTTCTGGACTAGGTTCCTACGAGCAGTACTTC
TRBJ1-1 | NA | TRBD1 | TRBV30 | CAWSNRDRDTEAFF | TGTGCCTGGAGTAACCGGGACAGGGACACTGAAGCTTTCTTT
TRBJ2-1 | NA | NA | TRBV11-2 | CASSFVGGGYNEQFF | TGTGCCAGCAGCTTCGTGGGAGGAGGCTACAATGAGCAGTTCTTC
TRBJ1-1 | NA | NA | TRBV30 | CAWMAGEGSTEAFF | TGTGCCTGGATGGCAGGGGAAGGGAGCACTGAAGCTTTCTTT
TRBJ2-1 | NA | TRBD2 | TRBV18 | CASSPTSGSHNEQFF | TGTGCCAGCTCACCGACTAGCGGGAGCCACAATGAGCAGTTCTTC
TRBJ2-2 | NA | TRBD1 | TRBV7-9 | CASSFPTAGQGTGELFF | TGTGCCAGCAGCTTTCCCACGGCGGGACAGGGGACCGGGGAGCTGTTTTTT
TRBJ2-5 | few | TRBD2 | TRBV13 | CASSPTSGRLETQYF | TGTGCCAGCAGCCCGACTAGCGGGAGGTTGGAGACCCAGTACTTC
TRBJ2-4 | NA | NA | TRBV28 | CASSLPGVAKNIQYF | TGTGCCAGCAGTTTGCCAGGTGTAGCCAAAAACATTCAGTACTTC
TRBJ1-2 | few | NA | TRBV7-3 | CASSYSPGRPGYTF | TGTGCCAGCAGCTACTCCCCCGGGAGGCCAGGCTACACCTTC
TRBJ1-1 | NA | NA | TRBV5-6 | CASSHYGRPGRGPEAFF | TGTGCCAGCAGCCACTATGGTCGACCTGGGCGGGGACCTGAAGCTTTCTTT
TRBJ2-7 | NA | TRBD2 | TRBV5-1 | CASSPAPSGFYEQYF | TGCGCCAGCAGCCCGGCCCCTAGCGGTTTCTACGAGCAGTACTTC
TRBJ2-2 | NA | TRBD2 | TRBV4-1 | CASSQVETSGNTGELFF | TGCGCCAGCAGCCAAGTCGAGACTAGCGGAAACACCGGGGAGCTGTTTTTT
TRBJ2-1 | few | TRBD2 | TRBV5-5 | CASSLELVGGKYNEQFF | TGTGCCAGCAGCTTAGAGTTGGTGGGGGGGAAGTACAATGAGCAGTTCTTC
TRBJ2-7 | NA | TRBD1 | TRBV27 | CASRRTGSSYEQYF | TGTGCCAGCAGACGGACAGGGTCCTCCTACGAGCAGTACTTC
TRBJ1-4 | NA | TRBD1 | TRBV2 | CASSVMMEDRGGTNEKLFF | TGTGCCAGCAGTGTTATGATGGAGGACAGGGGAGGAACTAATGAAAAACTGTTTTTT
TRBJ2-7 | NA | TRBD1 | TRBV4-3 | CASSPLGGQGLDEQYF | TGCGCCAGCAGCCCCTTGGGGGGACAGGGGCTGGACGAGCAGTACTTC
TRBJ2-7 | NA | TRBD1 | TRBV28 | CASSPDDLGQGSYEQYF | TGTGCCAGCAGTCCAGACGATTTGGGACAGGGAAGCTACGAGCAGTACTTC
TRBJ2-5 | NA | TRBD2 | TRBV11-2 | CASSLSGRAQIQETQYF | TGTGCCAGCAGCTTAAGCGGGAGGGCCCAAATCCAAGAGACCCAGTACTTC
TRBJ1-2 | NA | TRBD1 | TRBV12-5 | CASGRTHRGGNYGYTF | TGTGCTAGTGGCCGTACACACAGGGGTGGGAACTATGGCTACACCTTC
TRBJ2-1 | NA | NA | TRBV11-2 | CASSGRTNDCNEQFF | TGTGCCAGCAGCGGGCGGACTAACGATTGCAATGAGCAGTTCTTC
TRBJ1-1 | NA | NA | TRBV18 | CASSPGRGQIAEAFF | TGTGCCAGCTCACCGGGCCGGGGTCAGATCGCTGAAGCTTTCTTT
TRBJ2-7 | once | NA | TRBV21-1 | CASTNGRTSGSGGGYEQYF | TGTGCCAGCACCAATGGGAGGACTAGCGGGAGCGGGGGAGGCTACGAGCAGTACTTC
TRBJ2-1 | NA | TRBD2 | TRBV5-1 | CASRLAGRNEQFF | TGCGCCAGCAGACTAGCGGGTCGGAATGAGCAGTTCTTC
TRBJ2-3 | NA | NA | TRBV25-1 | CASSDVSRMDTQYF | TGTGCCAGCAGCGACGTGAGCAGGATGGATACGCAGTATTTT
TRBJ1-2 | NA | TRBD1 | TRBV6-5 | CASSRQGRGYTF | TGTGCCAGCAGTAGACAGGGACGGGGCTACACCTTC
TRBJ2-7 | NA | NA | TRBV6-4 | CASSDGERGWLAGSYEQYF | TGTGCCAGCAGTGACGGTGAGAGAGGGTGGTTGGCCGGATCCTACGAGCAGTACTTC
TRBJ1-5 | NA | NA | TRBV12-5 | CASGPGGQPQHF | TGTGCTAGTGGCCCCGGGGGTCAGCCCCAGCATTTT
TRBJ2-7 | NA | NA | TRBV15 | CATSRDEPGSVLYEQYF | TGTGCCACCAGCAGAGATGAGCCAGGGTCGGTCCTCTACGAGCAGTACTTC
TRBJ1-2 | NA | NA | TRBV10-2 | CASSESRPSYGYTF | TGCGCCAGCAGTGAATCGAGGCCGTCCTATGGCTACACCTTC
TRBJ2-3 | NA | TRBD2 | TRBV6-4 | CASSDSTSGSTDTQYF | TGTGCCAGCAGTGACTCAACTAGCGGGAGTACAGATACGCAGTATTTT
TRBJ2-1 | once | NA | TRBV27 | CASNPYRDKAYNEQFF | TGTGCCAGCAACCCCTACCGGGACAAGGCCTACAATGAGCAGTTCTTC
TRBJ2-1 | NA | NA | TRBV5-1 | CASSLGGSSNEQFF | TGCGCCAGCAGCTTGGGAGGGAGTTCCAATGAGCAGTTCTTC